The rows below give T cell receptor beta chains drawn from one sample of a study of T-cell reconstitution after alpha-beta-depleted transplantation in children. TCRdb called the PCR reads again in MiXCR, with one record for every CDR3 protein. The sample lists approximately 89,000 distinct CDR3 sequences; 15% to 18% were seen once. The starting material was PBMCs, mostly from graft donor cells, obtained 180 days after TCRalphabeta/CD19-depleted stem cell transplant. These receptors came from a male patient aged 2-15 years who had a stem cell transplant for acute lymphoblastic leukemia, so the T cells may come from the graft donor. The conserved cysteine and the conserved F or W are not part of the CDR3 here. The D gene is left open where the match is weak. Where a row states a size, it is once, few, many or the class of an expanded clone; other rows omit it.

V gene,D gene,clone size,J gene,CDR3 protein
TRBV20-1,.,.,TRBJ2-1,SARTVPNEQF
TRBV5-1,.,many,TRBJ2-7,ASSLGQSYEQY
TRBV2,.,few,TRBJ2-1,ASSPPKGQQF
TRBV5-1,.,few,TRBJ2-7,ASSSGPGGAYEQY
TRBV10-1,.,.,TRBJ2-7,ASSESLGTYEQY
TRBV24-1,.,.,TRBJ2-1,ATSDTWGFGEQF
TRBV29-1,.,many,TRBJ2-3,SGAGSTDTQY
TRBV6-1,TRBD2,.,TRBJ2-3,ASSRQLAGGQVADTQY
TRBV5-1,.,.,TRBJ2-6,ASSLVARASASGANVLT
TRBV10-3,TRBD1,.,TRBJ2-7,AISSSGFGTGSEQY
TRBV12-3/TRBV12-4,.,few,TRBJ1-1,ASSSGTVTEAF
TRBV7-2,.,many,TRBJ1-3,AEREPGNTIY
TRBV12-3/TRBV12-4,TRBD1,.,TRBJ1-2,ASSLPDREFFGYT
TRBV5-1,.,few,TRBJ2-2,ASSLEGRNTGELF
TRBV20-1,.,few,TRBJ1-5,SASPGKGIQPQH
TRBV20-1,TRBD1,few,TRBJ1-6,SATDRGLVSPLH
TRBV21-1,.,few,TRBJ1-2,ASSKVTKTNYGYT
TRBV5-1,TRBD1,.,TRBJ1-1,ASSWTGGSEAF
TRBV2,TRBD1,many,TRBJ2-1,ASSEGRVQGARYNEQF
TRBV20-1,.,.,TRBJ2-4,SARVAKNIQY
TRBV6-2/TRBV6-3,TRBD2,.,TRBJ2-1,ASSTPGTRYYNEQF
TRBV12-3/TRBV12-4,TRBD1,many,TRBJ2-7,ASRPPGQGYEQY
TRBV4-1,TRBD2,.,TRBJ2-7,ASSPVAGVTYEQY
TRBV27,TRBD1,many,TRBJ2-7,ASSARQGAYEQY
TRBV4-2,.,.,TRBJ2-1,ASSQDTLGSSYNEQF
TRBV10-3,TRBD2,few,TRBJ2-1,ATSFGGSYNEQF
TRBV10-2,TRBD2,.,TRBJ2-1,ASRKGLAGNNEQF
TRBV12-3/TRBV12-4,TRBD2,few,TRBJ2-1,ASSLTAGGYNEQF
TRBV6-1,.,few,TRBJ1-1,ASQQQRDTEAF
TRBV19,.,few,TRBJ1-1,ASSILLANLNTEAF
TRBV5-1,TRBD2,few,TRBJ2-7,ASSLGHGGTYEQY
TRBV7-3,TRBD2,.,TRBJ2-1,ASSLRGGPGEQF
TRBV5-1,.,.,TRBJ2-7,ASSFTESYEQY
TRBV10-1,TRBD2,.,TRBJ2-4,ASSARDYSQNIQY
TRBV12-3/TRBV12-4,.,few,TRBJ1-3,ASSSGSSGNTIY
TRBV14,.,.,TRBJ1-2,ASSQFMGENKGRFPNYGYT
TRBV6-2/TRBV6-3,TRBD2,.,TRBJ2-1,ASRKPGLGGDNEQF
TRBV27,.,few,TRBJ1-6,ASSPSTANSPLH
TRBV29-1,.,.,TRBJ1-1,SVDTRNTEAF
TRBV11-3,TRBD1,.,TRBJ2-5,ASSLGDLGTGLETQY
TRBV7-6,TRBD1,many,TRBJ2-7,ASSLAPRGSYEQY
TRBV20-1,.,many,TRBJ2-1,SSLFYNEQF
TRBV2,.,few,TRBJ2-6,ASNKQGAGANVLT
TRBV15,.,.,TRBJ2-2,ATSTKGAGELF
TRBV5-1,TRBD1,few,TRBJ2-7,ASSTDRAYEQY
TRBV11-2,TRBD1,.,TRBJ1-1,ASSKDRGTEAF